This T cell receptor (beta chain) appears in the sequencing data of a study of blood T cell repertoires in COVID-19. Here immunoSEQ multiplex PCR was the method, and the copy in TCRdb shows in-frame clones only, minus some. The table includes almost 20,000 clones, around 83% detected once. Germline V gives CDR1 SGHRS, CDR2 YFSETQ. The CDR3 covers 16 residues. With V trimmed by 5 bases and J by 9 bases, 15 bases remained unmatched. The sequenced sample consisted of peripheral blood. This chain connects TRBV5-1 to TRBJ2-1, with 9 nucleotides matching TRBD2. The receptor was isolated from a human donor with active COVID-19. The donor label of this sample is uncertain. The CDR3 coding sequence is TGCGCCAGCAGAATCGGCGGGAGGGCCAGGACGGTTGAGCAGTTCTTC. It codes for CASRIGGRARTVEQFF. Full variable domain (outside the CDR3, taken from reference TRBV5-1 and TRBJ2-1): KAGVTQTPRYLIKTRGQQVTLSCSPISGHRSVSWYQQTPGQGLQFLFEYFSETQRNKGNFPGRFSGRQFSNSRSEMNVSTLELGDSALYLCASRIGGRARTVEQFFGPGTRLTVL.